The entry below gives a single T cell receptor beta chain sequence along with its context. This sample stems from a study of cytomegalovirus exposure and HLA in healthy donors. The PCR made use of 60 Vbeta and 13 Jbeta primers. The assay was immunoSEQ multiplex PCR, and TCRdb's table has in-frame clones only and misses some. The repertoire consists of about 280,000 clones, with 70% to 90% occurring once and the leading ten covering around 2.1%. V was clipped by 4 bases and J by 6 bases; unmatched bases: 6. The germline CDR1 and CDR2 sequences are SQVTM and ANQGSEA. CDR3 size: 14 residues. The rearrangement joins TRBV29-1 to TRBJ2-3; 11 bases are shared with TRBD2. The receptor was derived from a woman aged 18 to 35 in good health and CMV-seronegative. Sequenced material: PBMCs. Here the CDR3 reads CSVGIAGGRDTQYF. Here the CDR3 DNA reads TGCAGCGTTGGGATAGCGGGGGGGCGGGATACGCAGTATTTT.